The 14 T cell receptor beta chains reported below all come from one sample, sequenced in a study of blood T cell repertoires in COVID-19 (dated by TCRdb to 2018 to 2021). Library method: the immunoSEQ multiplex PCR assay. TCRdb provides this immuneACCESS table in a form limited to in-frame rearrangements. Some clones are lacking; in checked studies, under half of them reflect an unresolved V gene, and why the rest are absent is not known. For this sample the table gives approximately 120,000 clones, of which roughly 71% were detected only once. The top ten hold about a fifth of the sample. Sequencing was performed on peripheral blood. The source is a man older than 75 with acute or convalescent COVID-19.

The chain is built from TRBV29-1 and TRBJ1-1; perhaps TRBD1 as D (6 bases). CDR3 length: 13 residues. Germline V lookup: CDR1 SQVTM, CDR2 ANQGSEA. Trimming took off 6 bases at V and 0 bases at J, with 11 bases between the two ends. This CDR3 is CSVWTALNTEAFF. In DNA, the CDR3 is TGCAGCGTATGGACAGCCTTGAACACTGAAGCTTTCTTT.

This chain uses TRBV5-5 with TRBJ1-2; no clear D. The germline CDR1 and CDR2 sequences are SGHKS and YYEKEE (reference sequence). V shed 0 bases and J shed 3 bases, with 12 bases lying between them. The CDR3 length is 15 residues. The CDR3 loop is CASSLAPLVDYGYTF. The CDR3 coding sequence is TGTGCCAGCAGCTTGGCCCCACTCGTAGACTATGGCTACACCTTC.

This chain joins TRBV15 and TRBJ2-7; D is possibly TRBD1 (5 bases). The germline V gene has CDR1 LNHNV and CDR2 YYDKDF (reference sequence). The CDR3 is 14 residues long. Trimming pared 0 bases from V and 6 bases from J, leaving 12 bases between. CDR3 DNA: TGTGCCACCAGCAGAGACAGGGTCCCTCGCGAGCAGTACTTC. Encoded protein: CATSRDRVPREQYF.

J is TRBJ1-1 and V is TRBV6-5; the D gene is possibly TRBD1 (5 bases). Trimming took off 4 bases at V and 4 bases at J, with 19 bases between the two ends. The length of the CDR3 is 16 residues. CDR1 MNHEY and CDR2 SVGAGI come from the germline V gene. The CDR3: CASSLGQVIRSTEAFF. CDR3 in DNA: TGTGCCAGCAGTTTGGGGCAGGTTATAAGAAGCACTGAAGCTTTCTTT.

This chain links TRBV6-5 with TRBJ2-1, with 12 bases fitting TRBD2. V lost 6 bases to trimming and J lost 7 bases; unmatched junction nucleotides: 4. This CDR3 is 14 amino acids long. CDR1 and CDR2 (germline): MNHEY, SVGAGI. The CDR3 DNA follows: TGTGCCAGCAGGACTAGCGGGGGCGGGAATGAGCAGTTCTTC. It translates to CASRTSGGGNEQFF.

The V gene is TRBV5-1, the J gene TRBJ2-1; possibly TRBD2 for D (6 bases). The V end lost 3 bases, the J end lost 10 bases, and 14 bases lay between the germline ends. CDR1 and CDR2 from the germline V gene are SGHRS and YFSETQ. This CDR3 has 13 amino acids. CDR3 coding DNA: TGCGCCAGCAGCTCGGAAGGGCGGGGAGAGCAGTTCTTC. This sequence encodes CASSSEGRGEQFF.

V and J are TRBV20-1 and TRBJ2-2; 7 bases match TRBD1. J gave up 0 bases and V 3 bases, and 4 bases lay outside the gene matches. The CDR3 is 15 amino acids. Germline V CDR1 and CDR2: DFQATT, SNEGSKA (reference sequence). CDR3 nucleotide sequence: TGCAGTGCTAGTCGACAGGGTTCGAACACCGGGGAGCTGTTTTTT. Protein product: CSASRQGSNTGELFF.

V and J are TRBV2 and TRBJ1-6; D is uncertain. In germline, CDR1 is SNHLY, CDR2 FYNNEI. The CDR3 contains 13 residues. V shed 4 bases and J shed 6 bases, with 7 bases lying between them. CDR3 nucleotides: TGTGCCAGCAGTGGGGAGAGTAATTCACCCCTCCACTTT. It codes for CASSGESNSPLHF.

This clone was seen once. This chain connects TRBV5-1 to TRBJ1-4; TRBD1 matches at 8 bases. The ends lost 4 bases at V and 0 bases at J; junction bases unmatched: 8. There are 17 residues in the CDR3. CDR1 and CDR2 from the germline V gene are SGHRS and YFSETQ. The DNA for the CDR3 is TGCGCCAGCAGCCTGTCCCGGGACAGGACAACTAATGAAAAACTGTTTTTT. It encodes CASSLSRDRTTNEKLFF.

V usage is TRBV18 and J usage is TRBJ2-3, with TRBD2 matching 8 bases. Trimming removed 3 bases from V and 4 bases from J; junction bases left unmatched: 12. This CDR3 has 17 amino acids. The germline V gene encodes CDR1 KGHSH and CDR2 LQKENI. The DNA for the CDR3 is TGTGCCAGCTCACCTCGACCGGGGGGGCCAACCGCAGATACGCAGTATTTT. It translates to CASSPRPGGPTADTQYF. Drawing the rest from reference TRBV18 and TRBJ2-3, the complete variable domain is NAGVMQNPRHLVRRRGQEARLRCSPMKGHSHVYWYRQLPEEGLKFMVYLQKENIIDESGMPKERFSAEFPKEGPSILRIQQVVRGDSAAYFCASSPRPGGPTADTQYFGPGTRLTVL.

The chain carries TRBV18 and TRBJ2-5; D is perhaps TRBD2 (6 bases). The V end lost 2 bases, the J end lost 2 bases, and 15 bases lay between the germline ends. Germline CDR1 and CDR2: KGHSH and LQKENI. The CDR3 extends over 16 amino acids. Here the CDR3 reads CASSPLGSGAQETQYF. The CDR3 DNA reads as TGTGCCAGCTCACCATTAGGTAGCGGAGCTCAAGAGACCCAGTACTTC.

This clone has more than one count but fewer than ten. J is TRBJ1-4 and V is TRBV27, with D possibly matching TRBD1 (6 bases). CDR1 is MNHEY and CDR2 is SMNVEV in the germline V gene (reference sequence). Trimming shortened V by 5 bases and J by 6 bases, and 10 bases separated the two germline ends. The CDR3 extends over 13 amino acids. The CDR3 nucleotides read TGTGCCAGCAGTCCCGGGACACATGAAAAACTGTTTTTT. Translated: CASSPGTHEKLFF.

The chain links TRBV5-4 to TRBJ2-7, with D possibly matching TRBD2 (5 bases). In germline, CDR1 is SGHNT, CDR2 YYREEE (reference sequence). The CDR3 totals 14 residues. V gave up 4 bases and J gave up 0 bases, with 11 bases separating them. DNA for the CDR3: TGTGCCAGCAGCGTGGACTCAATCTCCTACGAGCAGTACTTC. Residues: CASSVDSISYEQYF.

The CDR3 DNA is TGTGCCAGCAGCAATGCAGGGCTTCTGGGCTACACCTTC. Translated: CASSNAGLLGYTF. The chain employs TRBV5-4 and TRBJ1-2; a possible D gene is TRBD1 (5 bases). The V end lost 4 bases, the J end lost 8 bases, and 15 bases lay between the germline ends. The CDR3 totals 13 residues. The germline CDR1 and CDR2 sequences are SGHNT and YYREEE (reference sequence).